Below, 15 T cell receptor beta chains from the same sample are listed, as sequenced in a study of blood T cell repertoires in COVID-19. Sequencing was performed with immunoSEQ multiplex PCR; in TCRdb, only in-frame clones are kept and a portion is missing. The repertoire holds about 180,000 clones, with 70% to 85% as singletons. The sequencing sample was made of PBMCs or T cells enriched from blood (not recorded which). The receptors stem from a woman aged 50 to 60 who had recovered from COVID-19.

This chain uses TRBV11-3 with TRBJ1-2; D remains ambiguous. The germline gives CDR1 SGHNT, CDR2 YENEEA. The CDR3 has 17 amino acids. V was trimmed by 3 bases and J by 0 bases, leaving 17 bases between them. CDR3 in amino acids: CASSFSVAGPANYGYTF. CDR3 nucleotides: TGTGCCAGCAGCTTTTCAGTCGCTGGGCCAGCTAACTATGGCTACACCTTC.

The chain uses TRBV2 and TRBJ2-5, with D possibly matching TRBD1 (5 bases). Germline CDR1 and CDR2: SNHLY and FYNNEI. This CDR3 contains 12 residues. V was cut by 8 bases and J by 4 bases, with 11 bases left in between. CDR3 loop: CASGWGPETQYF. DNA of the CDR3: TGTGCCAGCGGGTGGGGCCCAGAGACCCAGTACTTC.

Comments on this clone: This same CDR3 is encoded by further DNA sequences in the sample. The chain has TRBV19 and TRBJ1-5, with D possibly TRBD1 on 5 matching bases. The CDR3 is 15 amino acids. The ends were cut back, 1 base at V and 2 bases at J, with 9 bases in the middle. CDR1 is LNHDA, CDR2 SQIVND, per germline (reference sequence). The CDR3 DNA is TGTGCCAGTAGTATAGGGCAGGGTGGCAATCAGCCCCAGCATTTT. As protein: CASSIGQGGNQPQHF.

The V and J genes are TRBV5-6 and TRBJ1-4; TRBD1 matches at 7 bases. J lost 0 bases, V lost 4 bases, and 6 bases had no gene match. Germline lookup yields CDR1 SGHDT and CDR2 YYEEEE. The CDR3 runs to 16 residues. CDR3 bases: TGTGCCAGCAGCCGGGACAGCTTTGCAACTAATGAAAAACTGTTTTTT. Protein sequence: CASSRDSFATNEKLFF.

This clone was counted a single time. V and J are TRBV7-3 and TRBJ2-5, with TRBD2 identical over 10 bases. The CDR3 is made up of 16 amino acids. V dropped 6 bases and J dropped 7; count of bases not matched to a gene: 14. Germline CDR1 reads SGHTA; CDR2 reads FQGTGA. This CDR3 reads CASSPDSSGRAGTQYF. The DNA of the CDR3 is TGTGCCAGCAGTCCGGACTCGAGCGGGAGGGCGGGGACCCAGTACTTC. Looking up the rest from reference TRBV7-3 and TRBJ2-5 gives the full variable domain: GAGVSQTPSNKVTEKGKYVELRCDPISGHTALYWYRQSLGQGPEFLIYFQGTGAADDSGLPNDRFFAVRPEGSVSTLKIQRTERGDSAVYLCASSPDSSGRAGTQYFGPGTRLLVL.

The chain recombines TRBV18 with TRBJ2-5; a possible D gene is TRBD1 (6 bases). The CDR3 is 13 amino acids. Germline V gene sequence: CDR1 KGHSH, CDR2 LQKENI. The V end lost 0 bases, the J end lost 5 bases, and 7 bases lay between the germline ends. The CDR3 nucleotides are TGTGCCAGCTCACCACCGGGGGCTGAGACCCAGTACTTC. This translates into CASSPPGAETQYF. Combining the CDR3 with reference TRBV18 and TRBJ2-5 gives the whole variable domain NAGVMQNPRHLVRRRGQEARLRCSPMKGHSHVYWYRQLPEEGLKFMVYLQKENIIDESGMPKERFSAEFPKEGPSILRIQQVVRGDSAAYFCASSPPGAETQYFGPGTRLLVL.

The rearrangement uses TRBV27 and TRBJ1-2; maybe TRBD1 (6 bases). Germline values: CDR1 MNHEY, CDR2 SMNVEV (reference sequence). V gave up 4 bases and J gave up 6 bases, with 12 bases separating them. The CDR3 has 13 amino acids. The DNA for the CDR3 is TGTGCCAGCAGTTACTTAACAGGGAATGGCTACACCTTC. It translates to CASSYLTGNGYTF.

The chain combines TRBV2 with TRBJ2-1; 7 positions match TRBD2. V shed 5 bases, J shed 8 bases, and the junction held 12 bases outside the gene matches. The CDR3 runs to 15 residues. Germline loops: CDR1 SNHLY, CDR2 FYNNEI. The DNA for the CDR3 is TGTGCCAGCAGTCTTCCAGAAGCGGCGGGGGATGAGCAGTTCTTC. It encodes CASSLPEAAGDEQFF.

This chain joins TRBV7-3 and TRBJ2-2, with 10 bases fitting TRBD1. Unmatched junction bases numbered 8, after V lost 6 bases and J lost 7 bases. CDR3 size: 15 residues. CDR1 and CDR2 from the germline V gene are SGHTA and FQGTGA. The CDR3 DNA is TGTGCCAGCAGTTCCGGGACAGGGGTCAGCGGGGAGCTGTTTTTT. This encodes CASSSGTGVSGELFF.

The chain links TRBV19 to TRBJ2-7; D is perhaps TRBD1 (6 bases). The V gene lost 6 bases and the J gene lost 7 bases, with 28 bases spanning the gap. Germline CDR1 reads LNHDA; CDR2 reads SQIVND (reference sequence). The CDR3 is 17 residues long. CDR3 region: CASRNAQAGTRGKEQYF. CDR3 DNA: TGTGCCAGTAGGAACGCCCAAGCCGGGACAAGGGGAAAAGAGCAGTACTTC.

The chain employs TRBV10-3 and TRBJ2-5, with 14 bases that match TRBD2. The CDR3 runs to 18 residues. Trimming took 0 bases from V and 3 from J; bases not matched to a gene: 6. Germline V gene data show CDR1 as ENHRY and CDR2 as SYGVKD. The CDR3 region is CAISESTRGLAGEETQYF. CDR3 DNA sequence: TGTGCCATCAGTGAGTCGACTCGGGGACTAGCGGGAGAAGAGACCCAGTACTTC.

This clone has more than one count but fewer than ten. The chain combines TRBV5-1 with TRBJ1-6; 8 bases agree with TRBD1. The germline gives CDR1 SGHRS, CDR2 YFSETQ. Losses at the gene ends were 0 bases for V and 6 bases for J; bases not matched to a gene: 8. The CDR3 runs to 17 residues. CDR3 amino acids: CASSLDPGGGINSPLHF. As DNA, the CDR3 is TGCGCCAGCAGCTTGGATCCAGGGGGCGGGATTAATTCACCCCTCCACTTT.

This chain links TRBV10-2 with TRBJ2-3, with 11 bases identical to TRBD2. The germline CDR1 and CDR2 sequences are WSHSY and SAAADI. The CDR3 runs to 17 residues. The junction had 2 bases not matched to a gene; V was cut back by 0 bases and J by 0 bases. In DNA, the CDR3 is TGCGCCAGCAGTGAGTCCAGACTAGCGGGAAGCACAGATACGCAGTATTTT. As protein: CASSESRLAGSTDTQYF.

V and J are TRBV27 and TRBJ2-1; 7 bases align to TRBD2. In germline, CDR1 is MNHEY, CDR2 SMNVEV (reference sequence). This CDR3 spans 15 amino acids. V lost 2 bases and J lost 12; bases outside the gene matches: 13. In nucleotides, the CDR3 is TGTGCCAGCAGTTTAGTAGGGACTACTAAGACGAGGCAGTTCTTC. It codes for CASSLVGTTKTRQFF.

The chain carries TRBV9 and TRBJ2-1; the match to TRBD2 covers 8 bases. Germline V gene data show CDR1 as SGDLS and CDR2 as YYNGEE. The trim removed 3 bases at V and 6 bases at J, leaving 11 bases unmatched. CDR3 length equals 16 residues. Here the CDR3 DNA reads TGTGCCAGCAGCGGGGTCTTCGGGAGGGGTCGCAATGAGCAGTTCTTC. Translated, it gives CASSGVFGRGRNEQFF.